Listed here is a single T cell receptor beta chain. As yet, its antigen is unknown. Sequencing in the ViraFEST assay came after antigen-specific CD4+ T cells had been expanded with viral peptide pools, which were used to stimulate PBMC. The culture ran for about 10 days, and then CD4+ T cells were isolated. Two doses of BNT162b2 or mRNA-1273 vaccine were administered to participants. According to the study, vaccine recipients showed no prior SARS-CoV-2 infection and negative nucleocapsid antibodies. The assay was immunoSEQ multiplex PCR, and TCRdb's table has in-frame clones only and misses some. The table lists about 66,000 clones, about 80% of them singletons, with about 0.91% in the top ten. The sample originates from a study of vaccination effects on CD4 cells after COVID-19. The specimen was CD4+ T cells from PBMCs cultured with HCoV-OC43 spike peptides, collected after COVID-19 vaccination. Regarding subset: HCoV-OC43 spike overlapping peptide pool stimulation. The source of this sequence is a human donor who received a COVID-19 vaccine.

The CDR3 nucleotides read TGTGCCAGCAGCGCCCGTAAGGGAAATTCACCCCTCCACTTT. Its translation is CASSARKGNSPLHF. The rearrangement links TRBV9 to TRBJ1-6, with no clear D. Trimming removed 3 bases from V and 7 bases from J, with 11 bases in between. This CDR3 has 14 amino acids. Germline CDR1 and CDR2: SGDLS and YYNGEE.